A selection of T cell receptor beta chains follows, all from one sample in a study of T cells in Graves' hyperthyroidism and ophthalmopathy. TCRdb called the multiplex PCR reads again in MiXCR, with one record for every CDR3 protein. Of a few hundred thousand distinct CDR3 sequences listed, approximately 14% are singletons. Sequenced input: blood. These receptor sequences come from a young woman with Graves' hyperthyroidism. CDR3s include the opening cysteine and the closing phenylalanine or tryptophan. Fields, in order: J gene, clone size, V gene, CDR3 length, D gene, CDR3 protein, CDR3 DNA. The D gene is left open where the match is weak. Part of the rows lack a size; the others show once, few, many or a class for expanded clones.

TRBJ2-1 many TRBV13 13 TRBD2 CASSLREGPEQFF TGTGCCAGCAGCTTACGGGAGGGCCCTGAGCAGTTCTTC
TRBJ1-1 NA TRBV28 13 TRBD1 CACTSGTGGTAFF TGTGCCTGCACCTCCGGGACAGGGGGTACAGCTTTCTTT
TRBJ2-3 many TRBV18 16 NA CASSPLATVNTDTQYF TGTGCCAGCTCACCTCTTGCTACCGTGAACACAGATACGCAGTATTTT
TRBJ2-7 many TRBV20-1 14 NA CSARASIGTYEQYF TGCAGTGCTAGAGCTTCGATAGGAACCTACGAGCAGTACTTC
TRBJ2-7 few TRBV25-1 14 NA CASSETVAQYEQYF TGTGCCAGCAGTGAAACCGTAGCGCAATACGAGCAGTACTTC
TRBJ2-1 NA TRBV7-2 12 NA CASSQSANEQFF TGTGCCAGCAGCCAGTCCGCGAATGAGCAGTTCTTC
TRBJ2-7 NA TRBV5-4 14 NA CASSLVGGKSEQYF TGTGCCAGCAGCTTGGTAGGGGGAAAGAGCGAGCAGTACTTC
TRBJ1-1 few TRBV19 17 TRBD1 CASSLGQGGIRNTEAFF TGTGCCAGTAGTCTCGGACAGGGGGGAATTAGGAACACTGAAGCTTTCTTT
TRBJ2-3 many TRBV5-6 12 NA CASSLPFNTQYF TGTGCCAGCAGCTTGCCCTTCAATACGCAGTATTTT
TRBJ2-7 many TRBV7-8 17 TRBD2 CASSLSGTSGSRNEQYF TGTGCCAGCAGCCTCTCCGGGACTAGCGGGAGTCGGAACGAGCAGTACTTC
TRBJ1-5 many TRBV20-1 13 TRBD1 CSAGGTANQPQHF TGCAGTGCTGGGGGGACAGCTAATCAGCCCCAGCATTTT
TRBJ1-1 few TRBV5-1 14 NA CASRSGVGNTEAFF TGCGCCAGCAGGAGTGGTGTAGGGAACACTGAAGCTTTCTTT
TRBJ2-1 NA TRBV20-1 15 TRBD1 CSALSPVDRGDEQFF TGCAGTGCTCTTTCCCCCGTTGACAGGGGCGATGAGCAGTTCTTC
TRBJ2-7 few TRBV29-1 15 NA CSVEDQTGLGYEQYF TGCAGCGTTGAAGACCAGACAGGACTCGGCTACGAGCAGTACTTC
TRBJ2-7 NA TRBV10-2 14 TRBD2 CASSPRLAGREQYF TGCGCCAGCAGTCCCAGACTAGCGGGACGGGAGCAGTACTTC
TRBJ2-7 many TRBV6-5 15 TRBD1 CASSYGPGGFYEQYF TGTGCCAGCAGTTACGGTCCAGGGGGCTTCTACGAGCAGTACTTC
TRBJ2-7 many TRBV20-1 15 TRBD1 CSANGGQADPYEQYF TGCAGTGCTAACGGGGGACAGGCCGATCCCTACGAGCAGTACTTC
TRBJ2-5 many TRBV7-2 14 TRBD2 CASKQKREQETQYF TGTGCCAGCAAGCAGAAGCGGGAGCAAGAGACCCAGTACTTC
TRBJ2-2 few TRBV24-1 19 TRBD2 CATSEPLAGGVKNTGELFF TGTGCCACCAGTGAACCCCTAGCGGGAGGGGTCAAGAACACCGGGGAGCTGTTTTTT
TRBJ2-2 many TRBV11-2 16 TRBD2 CASSPRRGGYTGELFF TGTGCCAGCAGCCCTCGTCGGGGGGGGTACACCGGGGAGCTGTTTTTT
TRBJ1-2 NA TRBV7-9 17 NA CASSLDGGGRPIYGYTF TGTGCCAGCAGCTTAGATGGAGGAGGACGGCCCATCTATGGCTACACCTTC
TRBJ2-7 NA TRBV15 15 NA CATSSGRNSSYEQYF TGTGCCACCAGCTCGGGGAGGAACAGCTCCTACGAGCAGTACTTC